Reported below is one T cell receptor beta chain. Its antigen remains undetermined. It has no much larger one-base neighbor in the sample; base qualities were not kept. The immunoSEQ Assay, a bias-controlled multiplex PCR, was used to amplify TCRbeta CDR3 regions from genomic DNA. Per the original workflow: The number of nucleated cells in each sample was estimated from the amplification of reference gene primers within the assay. To quantify the absolute abundance of each unique TCRbeta CDR3 rearrangement, sequence reads were collapsed and filtered. For each sample, productive Simpson clonality was calculated as the square root of Simpson's diversity index across productive rearrangements. Sourced from immuneACCESS, this table was stored by TCRdb with only in-frame sequences that have V and J called. A share of the clones is absent; for the studies checked, an unresolved V gene accounts for under half, and the remainder has no known explanation. The D gene and trimming were derived from the DNA, and the V and J assignments and clone size from that table. This sample has 400,000 to 550,000 clones in its table, and around 90% of those were observed once. Over 1.5% of the sample is held by the ten biggest clonotypes.

The source of the sample is a study of blood T cell repertoires in COVID-19 (TCRdb year 2020). As for the study more broadly: Samples covering the acute and convalescent phases of COVID-19 were provided by collaborators in the United States, Italy and Spain. The repertoires were released in a freely available public database intended as a resource for research on the immune response to SARS-CoV-2. Samples came from the ongoing ImmuneRACE study (first 160 participants) plus 1,254 subjects from 6 global collaborators. A de-identified subject ID, COVID-19 status, age in years and sex were almost always included in the sample metadata. Where available, HLA class I and class II types were taken from metadata supplied by the sample provider and were not determined by assay-based typing. Deeply sampled blood TCRbeta repertoires from subjects exposed to, actively infected with, or recovered from COVID-19 were included in the dataset. The material from the prospective study consisted of cDNA or gDNA derived from T cells, B-cell-depleted T cells, or PBMCs.

Participants in the prospective study were enrolled through a virtual design, were aged 18 to 89 years, and lived in 24 United States geographic areas. Cohort assignment in the prospective study relied on participant-reported clinical history from a screening survey and a study questionnaire. In the prospective study, whole blood, serum and a nasopharyngeal or oropharyngeal swab were collected from each participant by mobile phlebotomists. Prospective study participants could optionally give additional blood draws and questionnaires over a roughly two-month period. Before DNA extraction, prospective study blood samples were shipped either frozen or at room temperature. What the authors observed across the whole study: The quantity of clinical and demographic metadata differed by source and by participant and was supplied without curation.

The CDR3, cysteine through phenylalanine, is 10 amino acids long. Only the CDR3 DNA stays, 30 bases, in frame from base 1. CDR1 and CDR2 are drawn from the germline V gene: SNHLY, FYNNEI. V is cut by 9 bases and J by 9 bases, and the space between the germline ends is 9 bases. The TCR comes from a woman aged 18-29 years with acute COVID-19. What was sequenced was PBMCs or T cells enriched from blood (not recorded which). The V and J genes are TRBV2 and TRBJ2-1, with no confident D gene call. The bases are TGTGCCAGTCGCACTTCTGAGCAGTTCTTC. This codes for CASRTSEQFF.